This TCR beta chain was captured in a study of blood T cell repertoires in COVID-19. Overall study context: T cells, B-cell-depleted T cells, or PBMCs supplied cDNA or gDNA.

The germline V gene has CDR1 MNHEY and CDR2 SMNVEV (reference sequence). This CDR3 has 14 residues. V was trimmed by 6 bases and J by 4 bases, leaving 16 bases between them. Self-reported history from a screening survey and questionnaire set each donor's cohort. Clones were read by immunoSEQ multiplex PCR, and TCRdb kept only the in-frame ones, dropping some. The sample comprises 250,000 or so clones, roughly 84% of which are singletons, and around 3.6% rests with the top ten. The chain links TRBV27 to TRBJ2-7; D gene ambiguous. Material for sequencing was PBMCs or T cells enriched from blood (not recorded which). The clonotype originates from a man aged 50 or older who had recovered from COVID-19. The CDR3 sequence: CASRLTPARYEQYF. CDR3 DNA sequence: TGTGCCAGCAGACTTACCCCCGCTAGATACGAGCAGTACTTC.